This T cell receptor (beta chain) was sequenced during a study of Ad26.COV2.S vaccination and SARS-CoV-2 variants. Study-wide points: An underestimation of total T cell responses may have resulted from the TCR breadth and depth analyses.

Points on this clone: The antigen is unknown.

Libraries were prepared by immunoSEQ multiplex PCR; TCRdb keeps only in-frame clonotypes and omits some of them. The repertoire holds under 150,000 clones, roughly 88% seen once, with more than 4.5% in the top ten. The CDR3 is 13 amino acids. Germline loops: CDR1 GTSNPN, CDR2 SVGIG (reference sequence). Trimming left V 0 bases short and J 7 bases short, with 12 bases between. The specimen comprised peripheral blood, sampled after recovery from COVID-19. The chain joins TRBV30 to TRBJ1-2; the D is unclear. The clonotype was recovered from a human donor who had recovered from COVID-19. Here the CDR3 DNA reads TGTGCCTGGAGTGTACCAGGATGGGGTGGCTACACCTTC. Translation gives CAWSVPGWGGYTF.